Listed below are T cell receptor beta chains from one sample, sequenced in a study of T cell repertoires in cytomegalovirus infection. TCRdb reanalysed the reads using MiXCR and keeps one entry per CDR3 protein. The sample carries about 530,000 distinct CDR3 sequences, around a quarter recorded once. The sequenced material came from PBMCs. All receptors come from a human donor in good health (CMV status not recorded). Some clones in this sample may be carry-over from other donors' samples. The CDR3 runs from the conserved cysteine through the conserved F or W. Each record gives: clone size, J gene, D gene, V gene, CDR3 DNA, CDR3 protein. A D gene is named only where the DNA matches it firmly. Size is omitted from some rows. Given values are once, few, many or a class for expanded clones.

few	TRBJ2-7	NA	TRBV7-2	TGTGCCAGCAGCTTAAAGGGGTACCCCTACGAGCAGTACTTC	CASSLKGYPYEQYF
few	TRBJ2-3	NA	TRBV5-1	TGCGCCAGCAGCGGACATGGGGCAGATACGCAGTATTTT	CASSGHGADTQYF
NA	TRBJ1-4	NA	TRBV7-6	TGTGCCAGCAGCTGGGGACATCTGAATGAAAAACTGTTTTTT	CASSWGHLNEKLFF
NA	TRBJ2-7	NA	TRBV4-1	TGCGCCAGCAGCCAAGTACAGGACTCCACCTACGAGCAGTACTTC	CASSQVQDSTYEQYF
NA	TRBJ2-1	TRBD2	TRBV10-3	TGTGCCATCACTGGAACGGGAGGCGAGGGGAATGAGCAGTTCTTC	CAITGTGGEGNEQFF
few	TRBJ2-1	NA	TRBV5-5	TGTGCCAGCAAGGGCCAGGGCCACGGGGCAGTAGGTGAGCAGTTCTTC	CASKGQGHGAVGEQFF
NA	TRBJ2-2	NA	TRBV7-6	TGTGCCAGCAGCTTTGACGGGCGGGGCACCGGGGAGCTGTTTTTT	CASSFDGRGTGELFF
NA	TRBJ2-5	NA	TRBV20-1	TGCAGTGCCAAACAGGGCCAAGAGACCCAGTACTTC	CSAKQGQETQYF
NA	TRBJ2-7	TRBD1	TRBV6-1	TGTGCCGGGAGACAGGGGATGTACGAGCAGTACTTC	CAGRQGMYEQYF
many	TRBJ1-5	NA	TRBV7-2	TGTGCCAGCAGCTTAGCGTCCAATCAGCCCCAGCATTTT	CASSLASNQPQHF
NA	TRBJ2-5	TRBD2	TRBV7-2	TGTGCCAGCAGCCCGCGACTAGCGGGAGGGCCTAGCCAAGAGACCCAGTACTTC	CASSPRLAGGPSQETQYF
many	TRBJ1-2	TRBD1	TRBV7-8	TGTGCCAGCAGCCCGGTCCAAGGACAGGGACGTGGCTACACCTTC	CASSPVQGQGRGYTF
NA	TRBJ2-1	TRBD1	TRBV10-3	TGTGCCATCAGTAAGGACAGGCAGTGGTATGAGCAGTTCTTC	CAISKDRQWYEQFF
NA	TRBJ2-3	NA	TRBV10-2	TGCGCCAGCAGGGGGACTCTTCCCCGAGAAGATACGCAGTATTTT	CASRGTLPREDTQYF
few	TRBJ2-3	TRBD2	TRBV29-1	TGCAGCGTTGCACTAGCGCTAGTTGGGGCAGATACGCAGTATTTT	CSVALALVGADTQYF
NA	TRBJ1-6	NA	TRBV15	TGTGCCACCAGCAGAGAAGAGGATAATTCACCCCTCCACTTT	CATSREEDNSPLHF
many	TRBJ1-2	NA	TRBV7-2	TGTGCCAGCAGCGGGGGCGGGGGAAGCCGCTATGGCTACACCTTC	CASSGGGGSRYGYTF
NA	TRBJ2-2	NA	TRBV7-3	TGTGCCAGCAGTTGGGCCCCAGGCAGGGAGCTGTTTTTT	CASSWAPGRELFF
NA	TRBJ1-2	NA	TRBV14	TGTGCCAGCAGCCAAGATTTCGTCACACCGGGCTACACCTTC	CASSQDFVTPGYTF
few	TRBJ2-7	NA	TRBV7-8	TGTGCCAGCAGCTCACACCCAGGGACAAGGTCCTACGAGCAGTACTTC	CASSSHPGTRSYEQYF
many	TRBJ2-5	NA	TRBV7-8	TGTGCCAGCAGCACTGGCGTGCTACCAGACGACCAAGAGACCCAGTACTTC	CASSTGVLPDDQETQYF
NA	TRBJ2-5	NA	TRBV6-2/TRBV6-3	TGTGCCAGCAGTTACTCGTCCCCCCGGTTTGGAGAGACCCAGTACTTC	CASSYSSPRFGETQYF
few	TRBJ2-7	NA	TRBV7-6	TGTGCCAGCAGCTTAATGGAGGGGGCGAGGGAGCAGTACTTC	CASSLMEGAREQYF
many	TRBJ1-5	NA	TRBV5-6	TGTGCCAGCAGTTTAGGAGCCGGGAATCAGCCCCAGCATTTT	CASSLGAGNQPQHF
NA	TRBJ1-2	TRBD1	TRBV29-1	TGCAGCGTTGGTGAGGACAGGATGTTGGGCGGCTACACCTTC	CSVGEDRMLGGYTF
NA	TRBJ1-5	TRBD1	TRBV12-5	TGTGCTAGTGAAGGGGGCGGCCAGCCCCAGCATTTT	CASEGGGQPQHF
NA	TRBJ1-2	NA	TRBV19	TGTGCCAGTAGTATAGCGGCCGGGGGCTATGGCTACACCTTC	CASSIAAGGYGYTF
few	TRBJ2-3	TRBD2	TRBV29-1	TGCAGCGTCAAGGGACTAGCGGGAGGGGGAGATACGCAGTATTTT	CSVKGLAGGGDTQYF
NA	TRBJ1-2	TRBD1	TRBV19	TGTGCCAGTAGTATTCAGGGGGCCTATGGCTACACCTTC	CASSIQGAYGYTF
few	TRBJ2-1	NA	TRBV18	TGTGCCAGCTCACCAAGTTGGCGCCTCGATGAGCAGTTCTTC	CASSPSWRLDEQFF
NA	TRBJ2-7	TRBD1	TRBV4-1	TGCGCCAGCAGCCAGGCGACAGGGGACGAGCAGTACTTC	CASSQATGDEQYF
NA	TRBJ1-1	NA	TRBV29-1	TGCAGCGTACGCCCGAGTGGAGAAGCTGAAGCTTTCTTT	CSVRPSGEAEAFF
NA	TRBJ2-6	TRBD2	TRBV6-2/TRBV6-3	TGTGCCAGCAGTTACTCCCTAGCGGCCCGCTCTGGGGCCAACGTCCTGACTTTC	CASSYSLAARSGANVLTF
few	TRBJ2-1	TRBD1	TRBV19	TGTGCCAGTAGTATGCTCGACAGGGGTAGCAATGAGCAGTTCTTC	CASSMLDRGSNEQFF
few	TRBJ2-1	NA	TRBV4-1	TGCGCCAGCAGCCTCATCGGCGGCTCCTACAATGAGCAGTTCTTC	CASSLIGGSYNEQFF
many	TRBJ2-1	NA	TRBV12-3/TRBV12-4	TGTGCCAGCACCTTATACCCGGGACTCGGCAATGAGCAGTTCTTC	CASTLYPGLGNEQFF
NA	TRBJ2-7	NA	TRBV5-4	TGTGCCAGCAGCTTAAGCCCGGGCGATGGTCACGAGCAGTACTTC	CASSLSPGDGHEQYF